A selection of T cell receptor beta chains follows, all from one sample in a study of Graves' ophthalmopathy and Graves' hyperthyroidism. TCRdb re-called the multiplex PCR reads with MiXCR, one entry per CDR3 protein. The data contain fewer than 400,000 distinct CDR3 sequences, 15% to 20% of them singletons. Sequencing was performed on peripheral blood. Source of these receptors: a woman aged 18-29 years with Graves' ophthalmopathy. The CDR3 runs from the conserved cysteine through the conserved F or W. A D gene is named only where the DNA matches it firmly.

V gene	D gene	CDR3 protein
TRBV6-2/TRBV6-3	.	CASSYVGLHYGYTF
TRBV5-1	.	CASSLDGGQETQYF
TRBV29-1	.	CSVGGRAATYEQYF
TRBV20-1	.	CSARPSSSYNEQFF
TRBV7-9	TRBD2	CASSPLFRGEQETQYF
TRBV6-5	.	CASSYRAAGGYTF
TRBV6-1	.	CASMDGSNQPQHF
TRBV20-1	TRBD2	CSARGGTSGTYEQYF
TRBV7-9	.	CASSSRDIGAYEQYF
TRBV7-2	TRBD2	CASSPLSSGRWETQYF
TRBV2	TRBD1	CASNRQGSDQPQHF
TRBV9	.	CASSAGGGEKTQYF
TRBV25-1	.	CASSEGSGSWSEQYF
TRBV5-6	.	CASSQSGLTYEQYF
TRBV30	.	CAWMGGKGYGYTF
TRBV2	TRBD1	CASRLGQGAVQPQHF
TRBV20-1	.	CSARGMRSSYNSPLHF
TRBV5-1	.	CASSREGGNGIQYF
TRBV6-2/TRBV6-3	.	CASSVRSEAFF
TRBV28	.	CASRPVIGTTSNQPQHF
TRBV6-5	.	CASRLQENTEAFF
TRBV30	.	CASGYSGNTIYF
TRBV6-1	.	CASTSGSGAETQYF
TRBV27	TRBD2	CASSSRTSGSDIQYF
TRBV20-1	.	CSARDLLGDSYEQYF
TRBV6-1	TRBD1	CASSPRTGPRSEQYF
TRBV11-2	TRBD2	CASSLGPLAGGGHEQYF
TRBV10-3	.	CAIRGFNQPQHF
TRBV6-5	.	CASVAARSNYEQYF
TRBV7-2	.	CASSFRVRGQVQETQYF
TRBV4-3	TRBD1	CASSQDDRGGNTIYF
TRBV27	TRBD1	CASSVGGAADIQYF
TRBV6-2/TRBV6-3	.	CASSYLPGHPSSYEQYF
TRBV28	.	CASSLAGRPEQYF
TRBV12-3/TRBV12-4	.	CASSLTGPDTQYF